In its sample, the clone carrying this TCR beta chain was seen a few times. CDR1 and CDR2 (germline): MNHEY, SVGAGI. This CDR3 has 14 residues. V was trimmed by 4 bases and J by 6 bases, leaving 15 bases between them. This sample was taken from a study of blood T cell repertoires in COVID-19. The method was immunoSEQ multiplex PCR; TCRdb's version includes in-frame clones alone and lacks a portion of them. Counted here are just under 65,000 clones, around 86% occurring once; the ten biggest clones make up 1.2%. The chain is built from TRBV6-5 and TRBJ1-2; perhaps TRBD1 as D (5 bases). The clonotype comes from a middle-aged man with acute or convalescent COVID-19. Sequencing was performed on peripheral blood. The DNA for the CDR3 is TGTGCCAGCAGTTTATCCTACAGGTCGGATGGCTACACCTTC. It is translated as CASSLSYRSDGYTF.